The clone carrying this T cell receptor (beta chain) appeared a single time. Source study methods: Amplification from reference gene primers served as the basis for estimated nucleated cell counts. Using immunoSEQ multiplex PCR, the repertoire was profiled, and TCRdb retains in-frame clones only, with some absent. V and J calls plus clone size are reproduced from that table; the DNA served to infer D and trimming. The top ten clones hold 1.5% to 2% of a sample with 150,000 or so clones, roughly 80% of them seen once. Germline V CDR1 and CDR2: SGHRS, YFSETQ. Trimming at V came to 4 bases and at J to 0 bases, leaving 4 bases not matched to a gene. CDR3 length: 15 residues. This sample is part of a study of blood T cell repertoires in COVID-19. Study overall: The samples span acute and convalescent COVID-19 from the United States, Italy and Spain. PBMCs, B-cell-depleted T cells, or T cells provided the cDNA or gDNA that made up the material.

This clonotype was obtained from a man older than 75 with acute or convalescent COVID-19. This sequence joins TRBV5-1 and TRBJ1-3; 7 positions match TRBD1. What was sequenced was peripheral blood. Here the CDR3 reads CASSPGQLSGNTIYF. DNA for the CDR3: TGCGCCAGCAGCCCGGGACAGCTCTCTGGAAACACCATATATTTT.